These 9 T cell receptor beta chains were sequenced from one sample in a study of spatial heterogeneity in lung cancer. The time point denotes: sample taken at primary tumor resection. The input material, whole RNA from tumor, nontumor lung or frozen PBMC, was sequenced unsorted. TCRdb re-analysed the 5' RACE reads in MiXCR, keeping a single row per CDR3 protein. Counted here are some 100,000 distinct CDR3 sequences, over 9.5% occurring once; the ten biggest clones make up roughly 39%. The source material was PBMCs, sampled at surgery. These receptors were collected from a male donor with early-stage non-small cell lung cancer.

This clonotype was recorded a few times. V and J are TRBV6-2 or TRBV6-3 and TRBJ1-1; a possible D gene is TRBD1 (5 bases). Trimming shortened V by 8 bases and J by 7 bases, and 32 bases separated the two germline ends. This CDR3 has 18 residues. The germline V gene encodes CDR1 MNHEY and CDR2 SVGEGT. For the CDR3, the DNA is TGTGCCAGCTCCTTATCAGGGATAGGGCTAAATTTCATCAGTGAAGCTTTCTTT. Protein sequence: CASSLSGIGLNFISEAFF.

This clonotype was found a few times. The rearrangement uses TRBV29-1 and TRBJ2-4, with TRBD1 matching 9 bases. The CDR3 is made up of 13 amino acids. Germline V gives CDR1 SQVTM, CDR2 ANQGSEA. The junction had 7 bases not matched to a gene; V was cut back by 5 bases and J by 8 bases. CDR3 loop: CSVPGQGADIQYF. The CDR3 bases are TGCAGCGTTCCGGGACAGGGTGCAGACATTCAGTACTTC.

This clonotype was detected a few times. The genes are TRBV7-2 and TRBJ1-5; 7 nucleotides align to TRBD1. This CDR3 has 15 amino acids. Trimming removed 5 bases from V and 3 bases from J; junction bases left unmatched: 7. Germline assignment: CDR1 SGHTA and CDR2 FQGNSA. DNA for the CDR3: TGTGCCAGCAGCCGAACAGGGGAAATCAATCAGCCCCAGCATTTT. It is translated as CASSRTGEINQPQHF.

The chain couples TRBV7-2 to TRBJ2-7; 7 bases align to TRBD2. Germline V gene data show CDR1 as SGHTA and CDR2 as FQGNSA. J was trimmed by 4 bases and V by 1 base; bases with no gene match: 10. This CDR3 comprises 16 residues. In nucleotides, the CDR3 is TGTGCCAGCAGCTTAGTGAGTTTGGCGGGAGCTTACGAGCAGTACTTC. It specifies CASSLVSLAGAYEQYF.

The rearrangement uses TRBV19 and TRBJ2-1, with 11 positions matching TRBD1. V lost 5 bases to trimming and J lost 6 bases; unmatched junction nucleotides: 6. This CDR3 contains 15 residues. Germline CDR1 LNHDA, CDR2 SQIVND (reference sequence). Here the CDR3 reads CASSRTGGTPNEQFF. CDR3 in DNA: TGTGCCAGTAGTCGGACAGGGGGCACCCCCAATGAGCAGTTCTTC.

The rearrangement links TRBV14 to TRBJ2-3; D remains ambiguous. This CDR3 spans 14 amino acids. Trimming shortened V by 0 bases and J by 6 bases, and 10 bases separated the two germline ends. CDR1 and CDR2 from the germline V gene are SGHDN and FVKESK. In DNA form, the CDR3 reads TGTGCCAGCAGCCAAGAGGTCGGCTGGGATACGCAGTATTTT. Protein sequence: CASSQEVGWDTQYF.

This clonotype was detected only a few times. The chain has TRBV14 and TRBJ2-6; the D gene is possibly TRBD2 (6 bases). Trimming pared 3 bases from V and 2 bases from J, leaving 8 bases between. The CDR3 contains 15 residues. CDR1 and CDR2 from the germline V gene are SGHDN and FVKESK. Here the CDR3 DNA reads TGTGCCAGCAGCCAGGGACTCGCTGGGGCCAACGTCCTGACTTTC. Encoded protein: CASSQGLAGANVLTF.

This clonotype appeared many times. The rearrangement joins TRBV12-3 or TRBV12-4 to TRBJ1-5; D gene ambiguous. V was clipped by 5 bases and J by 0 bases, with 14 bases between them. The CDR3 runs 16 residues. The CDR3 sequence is CASSRDRGDSNQPQHF. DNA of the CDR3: TGTGCCAGCAGTCGTGACCGTGGGGATAGCAATCAGCCCCAGCATTTT.

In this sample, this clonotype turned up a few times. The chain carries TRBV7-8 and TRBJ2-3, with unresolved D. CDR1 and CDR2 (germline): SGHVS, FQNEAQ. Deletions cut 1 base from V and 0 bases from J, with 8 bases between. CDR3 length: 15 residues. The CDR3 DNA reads TGTGCCAGCAGCTTAGACGGCCCTAGCACAGATACGCAGTATTTT. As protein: CASSLDGPSTDTQYF.